This T cell receptor beta chain was recovered during a study of T cells in Graves' hyperthyroidism and ophthalmopathy. CDR3 length equals 13 residues. Germline V lookup: CDR1 LGHDT, CDR2 YNNKEL (reference sequence). Between the trimmed V and J ends, which lost 1 base and 6 bases, there was a span of 6 bases. The investigators amplified TCR beta CDR3 regions from RNA transcripts. Initially, a first-round RT-PCR of the TCR CDR3 employed the HTBI primer set. TCRdb reanalysed the multiplex PCR reads using MiXCR and keeps one entry per CDR3 protein. Here the sample spans about 400,000 distinct CDR3 sequences, about a sixth being singletons. This clonotype was observed many times. For Graves' hyperthyroidism to be stable, ophthalmopathy could not progress within 18 months. These patients, aged 18 to 65, had recently diagnosed hyperthyroidism lasting under 2 months. Exclusion followed for patients with uncontrolled infection, other autoimmune disease, pregnancy or lactation. Used for diagnoses were clinical symptoms, serum thyroxine and TRAb, thyroid ultrasound and orbital computed tomography.

The V gene is TRBV3-1, the J gene TRBJ2-2; D not certain. This TCR derives from a woman between 18 and 30 years old with Graves' hyperthyroidism. The source material was blood. The chain's CDR3 is CASSQGVAGELFF. Here the CDR3 DNA reads TGTGCCAGCAGCCAAGGTGTGGCCGGGGAGCTGTTTTTT.